What follows are 7 T cell receptor beta chains derived from one specimen sequenced in a study of regulatory T cells in long-lasting Graves disease. Arm-PCR with iRepertoire HTBI primers amplified the CDR3 regions for these TCR beta libraries. TCRdb recomputed calls from the multiplex PCR reads with MiXCR, one row per CDR3 protein. The table includes hundreds of thousands of distinct CDR3 sequences, about 15% detected once. Noted time point: newly diagnosed GD, antithyroid drugs for less than 3 months. After RNA was extracted from PBMCs, the TCR library was made from it. These same records also appear under a second study, on T cells in Graves' hyperthyroidism and ophthalmopathy.

The sample consisted of peripheral blood mononuclear cells (PBMCs), taken at new diagnosis, from a patient treated with antithyroid drugs. Source of these receptors: a woman between 40 and 55 years old with Graves disease.

The table lists this clonotype with a few counts. The V and J genes are TRBV5-8 and TRBJ1-5; D not resolved. Germline V gene lookup returns CDR1 SGHTS and CDR2 YDEGEE. The CDR3 totals 18 residues. V dropped 2 bases and J dropped 6 bases, with 24 bases sitting between them. This CDR3 is CASSFYGKVNSAGQPQHF. In DNA, the CDR3 is TGTGCCAGCAGCTTCTACGGGAAGGTCAACTCCGCAGGTCAGCCCCAGCATTTT.

The genes are TRBV20-1 and TRBJ2-1; the D is unclear. V lost 0 bases and J lost 3, with 12 bases in between. This CDR3 is 15 amino acids long. Germline loops: CDR1 DFQATT, CDR2 SNEGSKA (reference sequence). CDR3 DNA sequence: TGCAGTGCTAGAGATCCCTACACGCTCTACAATGAGCAGTTCTTC. It yields the protein CSARDPYTLYNEQFF.

This clonotype has just a few counts. With a much larger clone just one base away, this may be a read error. This chain uses TRBV10-3 with TRBJ2-2, with D possibly TRBD2 on 6 matching bases. V was cut by 3 bases and J by 3 bases, with 14 bases left in between. The CDR3 runs to 16 residues. Germline V lookup: CDR1 ENHRY, CDR2 SYGVKD. The CDR3 is CAISDSAGRDTGELFF. The CDR3 nucleotides read TGTGCCATCAGTGATTCGGCGGGAAGGGACACCGGGGAGCTGTTTTTT.

This clonotype showed up many times. The CDR3 sequence is CASSDGTYEQYF. The CDR3 bases are TGTGCCAGCTCGGACGGAACCTACGAGCAGTACTTC. The rearrangement uses TRBV6-1 and TRBJ2-7; D uncertain. The V and J ends lost 8 bases and 2 bases respectively, with 10 bases between them. Germline V lookup: CDR1 MNHNS, CDR2 SASEGT. The CDR3 totals 12 residues.

Many counts were recorded for this clonotype. This chain uses TRBV12-3 or TRBV12-4 with TRBJ1-1, with 8 bases that match TRBD1. This CDR3 is 12 amino acids long. V shed 5 bases, J shed 10 bases, and the junction held 6 bases outside the gene matches. DNA of the CDR3: TGTGCCAGCAGTCTCTACAGGGGGGGAGCTTTCTTT. Amino acid sequence: CASSLYRGGAFF.

This clonotype occurred many times. The V and J genes are TRBV19 and TRBJ1-2; the match to TRBD1 covers 7 bases. The V gene end was trimmed by 1 base and the J gene end by 2 bases; junction bases not matched to a gene: 1. This CDR3 has 14 amino acids. CDR1 is LNHDA, CDR2 SQIVND, per germline (reference sequence). The CDR3 nucleotides are TGTGCCAGTAGTATAGGCAGGGGGAACTATGGCTACACCTTC. Translated, it gives CASSIGRGNYGYTF. Complete variable domain (other parts from reference TRBV19 and TRBJ1-2): DGGITQSPKYLFRKEGQNVTLSCEQNLNHDAMYWYRQDPGQGLRLIYYSQIVNDFQKGDIAEGYSVSREKKESFPLTVTSAQKNPTAFYLCASSIGRGNYGYTFGSGTRLTVV.

The chain has TRBV3-1 and TRBJ1-3; D gene uncertain. Deletions cut 2 bases from V and 2 bases from J, with 13 bases between. The CDR3 has 16 amino acids. CDR1 and CDR2 (germline): LGHDT, YNNKEL (reference sequence). The DNA of the CDR3 is TGTGCCAGCAGCCAACCCACCCTCCTTACTGGAAACACCATATATTTT. It codes for CASSQPTLLTGNTIYF.